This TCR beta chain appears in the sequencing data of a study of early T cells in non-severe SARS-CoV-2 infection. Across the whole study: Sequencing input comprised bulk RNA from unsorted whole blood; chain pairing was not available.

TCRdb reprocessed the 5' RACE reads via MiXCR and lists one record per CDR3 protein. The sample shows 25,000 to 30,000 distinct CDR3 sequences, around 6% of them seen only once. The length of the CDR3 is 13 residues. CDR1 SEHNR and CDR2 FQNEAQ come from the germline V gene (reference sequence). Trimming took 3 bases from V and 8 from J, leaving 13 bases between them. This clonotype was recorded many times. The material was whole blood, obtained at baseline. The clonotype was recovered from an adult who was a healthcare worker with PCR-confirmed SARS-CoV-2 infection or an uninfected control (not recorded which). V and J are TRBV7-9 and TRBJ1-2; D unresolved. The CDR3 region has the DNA TGTGCCAGCAGCTTCCAGTCACTAGGAGGCTACACCTTC. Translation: CASSFQSLGGYTF.